Presented here are 13 T cell receptor beta chains from one specimen sequenced in a study of metastatic and nonmetastatic thyroid tumors. Before thyroid surgery, none of the patients had received any treatment. Through MiXCR, TCRdb re-clonotyped the PCR reads. The sample includes around 37,000 clones, roughly 27% of them seen just once. Input material: blood. The receptors originated from a female donor with papillary thyroid cancer or a benign thyroid nodule (not recorded which). Some clones in this sample may be carry-over from other donors' samples.

Of note for this clone: The junction differs from germline at one of its ends, possibly a read error. The chain recombines TRBV20-1 with TRBJ1-1; 7 bases align to TRBD1. The CDR3 contains 15 residues. Germline CDR1 is DFQATT and CDR2 is SNEGSKA (reference sequence). For the CDR3, the DNA is TGCAGTGCTATAGTAACAGGGGAACAGAACACTGAGGCTTTCTTT. Protein product: CSAIVTGEQNTEAFF.

This clone has just a few counts. The chain is built from TRBV11-1 and TRBJ2-2; 11 bases line up with TRBD2. The CDR3 loop spans 17 amino acids. The ends lost 5 bases at V and 8 bases at J; junction bases unmatched: 13. Germline CDR1 and CDR2: SGHAT and FQDESV (reference sequence). The CDR3 nucleotides are TGTGCCAGCAGCAGGCCTAGCGGGAGGCCCAACCCTGGGGAGCTGTTTTTT. As protein: CASSRPSGRPNPGELFF.

This clone was observed a handful of times. This chain joins TRBV6-9 and TRBJ2-7; 7 bases are shared with TRBD1. The V gene's germline CDR1 is MNHGY and CDR2 SVAAGI. The CDR3 is made up of 13 amino acids. J gave up 3 bases and V 4 bases, and 3 bases lay outside the gene matches. The CDR3 loop is CASSSRTGYEQYF. In DNA, the CDR3 is TGTGCCAGCAGTTCCCGGACAGGCTACGAGCAGTACTTC.

In its sample, this clone was seen a few times. Since a much larger clone is just one base distant, this may be a read error. In the same sample, other DNA sequences code for this CDR3. The chain is built from TRBV15 and TRBJ1-1; D gene uncertain. CDR3 length: 14 residues. Germline values: CDR1 LNHNV, CDR2 YYDKDF (reference sequence). The ends were cut back, 1 base at V and 4 bases at J, with 10 bases in the middle. Here the CDR3 reads CATSRGGGGTEAFF. For the CDR3, the DNA is TGTGCCACCAGCAGAGGGGGTGGTGGCACTGAAGCTTTCTTT.

The genes are TRBV20-1 and TRBJ2-3; D is perhaps TRBD2 (5 bases). The germline CDR1 and CDR2 sequences are DFQATT and SNEGSKA (reference sequence). The V end was cut by 3 bases, the J end by 1 base, with 11 bases between. The CDR3 consists of 14 residues. The CDR3 here is CSASWRVGTDTQYF. The CDR3 DNA reads as TGCAGTGCTAGTTGGCGGGTGGGCACAGATACGCAGTATTTT.

This clone was recorded many times. This rearrangement joins TRBV12-5 to TRBJ2-2; no firm D call. Germline loops: CDR1 LGHNT, CDR2 FRNRAP. The CDR3 is 18 residues long. Trimming removed 7 bases from V and 0 bases from J, with 21 bases in between. The CDR3 sequence is CASAADQWGSTNTGELFF. The CDR3 bases are TGTGCTAGTGCCGCAGATCAATGGGGTAGCACGAACACCGGGGAGCTGTTTTTT.

This clone was counted between two and nine times. This chain links TRBV12-3 or TRBV12-4 with TRBJ2-7; 11 nucleotides align to TRBD2. The V gene end was trimmed by 5 bases and the J gene end by 4 bases; junction bases not matched to a gene: 10. This CDR3 region has 16 residues. This CDR3 is CASSLEPTSGTYEQYF. The CDR3 nucleotides are TGTGCCAGCAGTCTAGAACCGACTAGCGGGACATACGAGCAGTACTTC.

This clone was seen ten or more times. DNA for the CDR3: TGTGCCAGCAGTTTAGAACCGGGACCGAACACTGAAGCTTTCTTT. Its translation is CASSLEPGPNTEAFF. The chain links TRBV12-3 or TRBV12-4 to TRBJ1-1, with a tentative D call TRBD1 (5 bases). Trimming pared 1 base from V and 1 base from J, leaving 10 bases between. The CDR3 runs 15 residues.

This chain joins TRBV20-1 and TRBJ2-7; TRBD2 might be the D (6 bases). V lost 2 bases, J lost 2 bases, and 19 bases lay in between. The CDR3 runs to 16 residues. CDR1 DFQATT and CDR2 SNEGSKA come from the germline V gene (reference sequence). DNA of the CDR3: TGCAGTGCTAGACAACAAATCGGGACTTCTACCTACGAGCAGTACTTC. Encoded protein: CSARQQIGTSTYEQYF.

The genes are TRBV6-1 and TRBJ1-6; 7 bases line up with TRBD1. Germline values: CDR1 MNHNS, CDR2 SASEGT. The V segment lost 6 bases and the J segment 9 bases; nucleotides outside the gene matches: 8. The CDR3 has 14 residues. In DNA, the CDR3 is TGTGCCAGCAGAGGGACAGATCATAGTTCACCCCTCCACTTT. Residues: CASRGTDHSSPLHF.

A few counts support this clone. The CDR3 DNA follows: TGTGCCAGCGTTAGAACAGTAGGCGATAGCTCCTACGAGCAGTACTTC. Amino acid sequence: CASVRTVGDSSYEQYF. The V call is TRBV6-6, the J call TRBJ2-7; D is uncertain. Trimming shortened V by 8 bases and J by 0 bases, and 20 bases separated the two germline ends. The CDR3 is 16 amino acids. The V gene's germline CDR1 is MNHNY and CDR2 SVGAGI (reference sequence).

This clone was picked up a small number of times. The chain carries TRBV19 and TRBJ1-2; TRBD1 aligns across 9 bases. Germline CDR1 is LNHDA and CDR2 is SQIVND (reference sequence). This CDR3 is built from 11 residues. Trimming cost V 8 bases and J 14 bases; bases outside gene matches: 9. The CDR3 DNA sequence: TGTGCCAGTTCCGGGACAGGGTTTTTTACCTTC. Translating gives CASSGTGFFTF.

This chain links TRBV30 with TRBJ2-1; D gene unclear. Per the germline V gene, CDR1 is GTSNPN and CDR2 is SVGIG (reference sequence). CDR3 length: 15 residues. Trimming pared 4 bases from V and 8 bases from J, leaving 21 bases between. For the CDR3, the DNA is TGTGCCTGGACCCGGAGTGGGGTTTCTAGGGATGAGCAGTTCTTC. Protein product: CAWTRSGVSRDEQFF.